The 6 T cell receptor beta chains listed next were all sequenced from one sample in a study of CD8 T cells in Susac syndrome (dated by TCRdb to the late 2010s). Preparation of the library involved the immunoSEQ multiplex PCR assay. RNA was extracted using the RNeasy kit, and roughly 0.5 to 1 ug of the RNA was reverse transcribed with random hexamers. TCRdb cleaned the public reads at Q25 with fastp, built clones with MiXCR and kept in-frame beta chains. Duplicate CDR3 protein sequences are folded into a single record with the most common DNA and genes. This sample gives fewer than 85,000 distinct CDR3 sequences in total; approximately 95% of them show up just once. Jointly, the top ten make up approximately 0.48% of the sample. The source material was CD8+ T cells from PBMCs. The receptors were sampled from a human donor with Susac syndrome.

The table lists this clonotype with a count of one. The V and J genes are TRBV29-1 and TRBJ2-1, with 12 bases lining up with TRBD2. Germline V gives CDR1 SQVTM, CDR2 ANQGSEA. The J segment lost 8 bases and the V segment lost 6 bases, leaving 5 bases of the junction unmatched. The CDR3 is 13 residues long. CDR3 sequence reads: CSVASGRAYEQFF. CDR3 in DNA: TGCAGCGTCGCTAGCGGGAGGGCCTATGAGCAGTTCTTC.

This clonotype has a single count. This chain joins TRBV6-5 and TRBJ2-7, with 10 nucleotides matching TRBD1. The ends lost 5 bases at V and 9 bases at J; junction bases unmatched: 10. This CDR3 is 14 amino acids long. Per the germline V gene, CDR1 is MNHEY and CDR2 is SVGAGI. The CDR3 DNA follows: TGTGCCAGCAGTCCGCCCGGGACAGGGGAGGGGCAGTACTTC. Translating gives CASSPPGTGEGQYF.

To note about this clonotype: At one end, the junction sequence differs from germline, possibly due to a read error. The V and J genes are TRBV29-1 and TRBJ2-6, with D possibly matching TRBD1 (5 bases). There are 14 residues in the CDR3. CDR1 is SQVTM and CDR2 is ANQGSEA in the germline V gene. The CDR3 nucleotides are TGCAGCGTTGGTCAGGGAACTGGGGCCAACGCCCTGACTTTC. Protein sequence: CSVGQGTGANALTF.

This chain joins TRBV5-1 and TRBJ2-1; no clear D gene. The CDR3 length is 14 residues. Trimming shortened V by 0 bases and J by 5 bases, and 9 bases separated the two germline ends. The germline gives CDR1 SGHRS, CDR2 YFSETQ. CDR3 amino acids: CASSLDGTDNEQFF. CDR3 DNA: TGCGCCAGCAGCTTGGATGGCACAGACAATGAGCAGTTCTTC.

The rearrangement links TRBV13 to TRBJ2-5; D perhaps matches TRBD1 (5 bases). V lost 1 base and J 5 bases, leaving 11 bases between the germline ends. The CDR3 covers 14 residues. Per the germline V gene, CDR1 is PRHDT and CDR2 is FYEKMQ (reference sequence). Here the CDR3 DNA reads TGTGCCAGCAGCTTAGCAGGGCCGGAGGAGACCCAGTACTTC. Translation: CASSLAGPEETQYF.

The chain recombines TRBV27 with TRBJ2-1; a weak D match, TRBD2 (6 bases). Germline CDR1 reads MNHEY; CDR2 reads SMNVEV (reference sequence). The CDR3 is made up of 16 amino acids. V lost 0 bases to trimming and J lost 2 bases, with 11 bases between them. CDR3 region: CASSLSPGSTYNEQFF. The CDR3 bases are TGTGCCAGCAGTTTATCTCCCGGGAGCACCTACAATGAGCAGTTCTTC.